This T cell receptor (beta chain) comes out of a study of shared clonotypes between healthy human individuals. Selected positively for CCR7 and CD45RO-negative, naive CD8 cells excluded terminally differentiated effector memory CD45RA+ cells. Measured with immunoSEQ multiplex PCR; TCRdb has only the in-frame clones, and not every one. The sample holds more than 2 million clones, around 96% seen once. This CDR3 is 14 amino acids long. V lost 4 bases to trimming and J lost 6 bases; unmatched junction nucleotides: 7. Germline assignment: CDR1 MNHEY and CDR2 SVGAGI. The rearrangement links TRBV6-5 to TRBJ2-3; TRBD2 matches at 7 bases. The specimen sequenced was naive CD8+ T cells sorted from blood. This sequence was found in a man aged 18 to 29 in good health. The CDR3 region has the DNA TGTGCCAGCAGTTCCCCTCGGCGGGGGGATACGCAGTATTTT. The encoded protein is CASSSPRRGDTQYF.